This entry describes one T cell receptor (beta chain). Its antigen is undetermined. Assay used: immunoSEQ multiplex PCR; TCRdb lists only in-frame clones, some missing. The sample has tens of thousands of clones, 80% to 95% seen once. This CDR3 has 14 residues. V was clipped by 8 bases and J by 2 bases; unmatched bases: 8. Germline V gene data show CDR1 as MNHEY and CDR2 as SVGAGI. The entry originates in a study of OX40 agonist ivuxolimab in advanced cancers. Whole-study results and caveats: At 0.1 to 3.0 mg/kg and by week 6, clonal expansion occurred in CD4+ and CD8+ blood T cells.

The chain couples TRBV6-5 to TRBJ2-5, with 7 bases matching TRBD2. This receptor was obtained from an adult with an advanced solid tumor such as melanoma, head and neck, liver or kidney cancer. This specimen consisted of CD4+ or CD8+ T cells sorted from blood, obtained in a trial of the OX40 agonist ivuxolimab. Here the CDR3 reads CASRGGPNQETQYF. The CDR3 nucleotides are TGTGCCAGCCGCGGGGGTCCTAATCAAGAGACCCAGTACTTC.